This TCR beta chain was identified in a study of Graves' ophthalmopathy and Graves' hyperthyroidism. Study details: Peripheral blood sampling preceded any treatment and occurred at initial diagnosis.

Study outcomes and limitations: Blood also held most thyroid clonotypes expanded above 0.001 frequency.

TCR beta CDR3 amplification used RNA transcripts. The first round was an RT-PCR with HTBI primers, and the second round was a multiplex PCR. TCRdb passed the multiplex PCR reads through MiXCR, listing each CDR3 protein once. The data show about 700,000 distinct CDR3 sequences, 35% to 45% seen once. On this clonotype itself: What it recognizes is unknown.

The V gene's germline CDR1 is DFQATT and CDR2 SNEGSKA (reference sequence). The CDR3 is made up of 13 amino acids. The sequencing sample was made of peripheral blood. This sequence joins TRBV20-1 and TRBJ1-5; D may be TRBD2 (6 bases). Judging by the DNA end, TRBJ2-3 fits better; the J call may be wrong. The sequence was collected from an adult man with Graves' ophthalmopathy. The CDR3 reads CSARAGVGDTQYF. CDR3 nucleotides: TGCAGTGCTAGAGCGGGAGTGGGAGATACGCAGTATTTT.